This TCR beta chain was recorded in a study of T cells in Graves' hyperthyroidism and ophthalmopathy. Overall study results and limits: Within blood appeared most thyroid clonotypes that had expanded above 0.001.

Regions amplified from RNA transcripts were the TCR beta CDR3 regions. Using the HTBI primer set, a first-round RT-PCR was run on the TCR CDR3. TCRdb reanalysed the multiplex PCR reads using MiXCR and keeps one entry per CDR3 protein. The sample lists 480,000 or so distinct CDR3 sequences, 46% occurring once. In the case of this clonotype: Its specificity is unknown.

The V gene lost 1 base and the J gene lost 6 bases, with 13 bases spanning the gap. CDR1 is SEHNR, CDR2 FQNEAQ, per germline (reference sequence). There are 14 residues in the CDR3. The chain uses TRBV7-9 and TRBJ2-7; D might be TRBD1 (6 bases). The sequence came from an adult woman with Graves' disease, either hyperthyroidism or ophthalmopathy (not recorded which). Sequencing was carried out using peripheral blood or thyroid tissue (not recorded which). This CDR3 reads CASSLGGQRAEQYF. The CDR3, as DNA: TGTGCCAGCAGCTTAGGAGGACAGCGTGCCGAGCAGTACTTC.